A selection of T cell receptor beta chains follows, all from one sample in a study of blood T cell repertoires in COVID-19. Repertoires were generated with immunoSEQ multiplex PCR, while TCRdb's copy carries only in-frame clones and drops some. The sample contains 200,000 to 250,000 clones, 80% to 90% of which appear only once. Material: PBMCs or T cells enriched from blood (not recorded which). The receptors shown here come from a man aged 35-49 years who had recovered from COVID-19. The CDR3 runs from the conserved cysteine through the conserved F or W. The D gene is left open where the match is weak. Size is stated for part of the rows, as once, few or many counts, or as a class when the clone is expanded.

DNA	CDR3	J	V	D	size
TGTGCCAGCAGTTACGGGAGGTCCCTAATAAATGAAAAACTGTTTTTT	CASSYGRSLINEKLFF	TRBJ1-4	TRBV6-2/TRBV6-3	.	.
TGTGCCAGCAGTTACTTTGGGAGCACTGAAGCTTTCTTT	CASSYFGSTEAFF	TRBJ1-1	TRBV2	.	few
TGTGCCAGCAGTTTTTCGGGGTCTCAGCCCCAGCATTTT	CASSFSGSQPQHF	TRBJ1-5	TRBV12-3/TRBV12-4	.	.
TGTGCCAGTAGTATGAGGGGCCGCCAGGGACTCTCTGGAAACACCATATATTTT	CASSMRGRQGLSGNTIYF	TRBJ1-3	TRBV19	.	once
TGTGCCACCAGCACGTCGACTACAGAATACGAGCAGTACTTC	CATSTSTTEYEQYF	TRBJ2-7	TRBV15	.	few
TGTGCCAGCAGCGTTGGACTAGCGGGGGCCCGCACAGATACGCAGTATTTT	CASSVGLAGARTDTQYF	TRBJ2-3	TRBV9	TRBD2	.
TGCGCCAGCAGCGCGGACAGGAATTATGGCTACACCTTC	CASSADRNYGYTF	TRBJ1-2	TRBV5-1	TRBD1	.
TGTGCCACCAGTGACCCGCCTCCTGCGGAGACCCAGTACTTC	CATSDPPPAETQYF	TRBJ2-5	TRBV24-1	.	few
TGTGCCAGCACCGCCCGGGGGGCCCTTCTTCTCCGAACGGGGGAGACCCAGTACTTC	CASTARGALLLRTGETQYF	TRBJ2-5	TRBV7-8	.	.
TGCGCCAGCAGCCAGGGGCCCTCCAGCAATGAGCAGTTCTTC	CASSQGPSSNEQFF	TRBJ2-1	TRBV5-1	.	.
TGTGCCAGCAGCCTGGGGGACTTCTACGAGCAGTACTTC	CASSLGDFYEQYF	TRBJ2-7	TRBV7-8	.	.
TGTGCCAGCAGCTTAGCCTTCCGGACAAATAATGAGCAGTTCTTC	CASSLAFRTNNEQFF	TRBJ2-1	TRBV7-9	.	.
TGCGCCAGCAGCTCCCCGGCGACCGGGATCATGAACACTGAAGCTTTCTTT	CASSSPATGIMNTEAFF	TRBJ1-1	TRBV5-1	.	.
TGTGCCAGCAGCTGGGGACAGGGCTCCTACGAGCAGTACTTC	CASSWGQGSYEQYF	TRBJ2-7	TRBV11-2	TRBD1	.
TGCGCCAGCAGCCAAGTACGGGGTAACACAGATACGCAGTATTTT	CASSQVRGNTDTQYF	TRBJ2-3	TRBV4-1	.	.
TGTGCCAGCTCACCTATCTCTAATAGCGGGAGTATCAACAATGAGCAGTTCTTC	CASSPISNSGSINNEQFF	TRBJ2-1	TRBV18	TRBD2	.
TGTGCCAGCTCACCATTTACAGGGCTAGAGACCCAGTACTTC	CASSPFTGLETQYF	TRBJ2-5	TRBV18	.	.
TGTGCCAGCAGCCAAGGATTAGGACTAGCGGAAACCTACGAGCAGTACTTC	CASSQGLGLAETYEQYF	TRBJ2-7	TRBV14	TRBD2	.
TGTGCCAGCAGCTTATACCGGACAGGGGGAGATAACTATGGCTACACCTTC	CASSLYRTGGDNYGYTF	TRBJ1-2	TRBV7-9	TRBD1	.
TGTGCCAGCAGCGCGGAAGTTGGGTATGGCTACACCTTC	CASSAEVGYGYTF	TRBJ1-2	TRBV6-5	.	.
TGTGCCACCCGGGCAGGGGCCTACGAGCAGTACTTC	CATRAGAYEQYF	TRBJ2-7	TRBV5-6	.	.
TGTGCCTGGAGGAAGACAGGGAACTCTGGAAACACCATATATTTT	CAWRKTGNSGNTIYF	TRBJ1-3	TRBV30	TRBD1	.
TGTGCCAGCAGCTTGATGACAGGGGATAATTCACCCCTCCACTTT	CASSLMTGDNSPLHF	TRBJ1-6	TRBV5-4	TRBD1	few
TGTGCCATCAGGTTCTTCGTAGCTGGGGCCAACGTCCTGACTTTC	CAIRFFVAGANVLTF	TRBJ2-6	TRBV10-3	.	.